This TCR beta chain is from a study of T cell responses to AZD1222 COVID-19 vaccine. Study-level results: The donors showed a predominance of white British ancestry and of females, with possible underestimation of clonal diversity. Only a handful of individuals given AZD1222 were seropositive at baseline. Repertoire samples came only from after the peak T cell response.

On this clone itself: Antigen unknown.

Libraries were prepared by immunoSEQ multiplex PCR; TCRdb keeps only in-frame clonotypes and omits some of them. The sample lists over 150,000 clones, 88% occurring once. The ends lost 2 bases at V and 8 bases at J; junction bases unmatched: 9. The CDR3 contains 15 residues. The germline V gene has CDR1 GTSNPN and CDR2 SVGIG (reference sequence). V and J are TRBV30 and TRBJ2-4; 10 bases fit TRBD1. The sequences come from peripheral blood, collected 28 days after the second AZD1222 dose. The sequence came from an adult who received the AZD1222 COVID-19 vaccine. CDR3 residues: CAWSRTGGSWDIQYF. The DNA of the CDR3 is TGTGCCTGGAGTAGGACAGGGGGTTCTTGGGACATTCAGTACTTC.